This TCR beta chain stems from a study of CD8+CD57+ T cells in acquired aplastic anemia. Before being chosen for sequencing, patients had shown CD8+CD57+ cell expansion by flow cytometry. Each of the patients presented with severe acquired aplastic anemia. Patients had undergone no therapy by the time their blood was sampled. Genomic DNA constituted the template upon which TCR beta VDJ and CDR3 profiling was performed. TCRdb passed the reads through MiXCR, listing each CDR3 protein once. The table includes around 250,000 distinct CDR3 sequences, 82% detected once. Concerning this clonotype: Its specificity is not known.

Notes on the study in general: Simpson's diversity of CD8+ cells was not significantly different in patients compared with controls. Overlap between patients and controls comprised just under 30 CD8+ CDR3 sequences.

The V and J ends lost 6 bases and 3 bases, in that order; junction bases with no gene match: 9. The CDR3 is 15 amino acids. Germline V gene data show CDR1 as DFQATT and CDR2 as SNEGSKA (reference sequence). This TCR was sampled from a human donor with aplastic anemia. This sequence joins TRBV20-1 and TRBJ2-7; 12 nucleotides align to TRBD2. Material: sorted CD4+, CD8+, or CD8+CD57+ T cells (not recorded which) from PBMCs. The CDR3 nucleotides are TGCAGTGCCCTCCCTAGCGGGGGGGCCTTCTACGAGCAGTACTTC. Amino acid sequence: CSALPSGGAFYEQYF.